These 7 T cell receptor beta chains originate from one sample sequenced in a study of cytomegalovirus exposure and HLA in healthy donors. PCR used 60 Vbeta primers and 13 Jbeta primers. Using immunoSEQ multiplex PCR, the repertoire was profiled, and TCRdb retains in-frame clones only, with some absent. The table shows 180,000 or so clones, with approximately 82% occurring only once. Input material: PBMCs. The receptors here all came from a woman between 35 and 50 years old in good health and CMV-seropositive.

The chain links TRBV28 to TRBJ2-7; 10 bases map to TRBD2. The length of the CDR3 is 15 residues. The ends lost 6 bases at V and 2 bases at J; junction bases unmatched: 7. Germline lookup yields CDR1 MDHEN and CDR2 SYDVKM. The CDR3 nucleotides are TGTGCCAGCAGATCTAGCGGGAGTAAACCCTACGAGCAGTACTTC. Its protein product is CASRSSGSKPYEQYF.

V gene TRBV28 combines with J gene TRBJ2-7, with 9 bases that match TRBD2. The V gene end was trimmed by 5 bases and the J gene end by 4 bases; junction bases not matched to a gene: 6. This CDR3 contains 14 residues. Germline assignment: CDR1 MDHEN and CDR2 SYDVKM. This CDR3 is CASSPAGGSYEQYF. CDR3 bases: TGTGCCAGCAGTCCAGCGGGAGGCTCATACGAGCAGTACTTC.

This chain links TRBV2 with TRBJ2-5, with TRBD2 matching 15 bases. Germline V gene lookup returns CDR1 SNHLY and CDR2 FYNNEI. This CDR3 has 17 residues. V shed 5 bases, J shed 5 bases, and the junction held 9 bases outside the gene matches. CDR3 residues: CASSRTSGRAGGETQYF. CDR3 sequence (DNA): TGTGCCAGCAGTCGGACTAGCGGGAGGGCCGGGGGGGAGACCCAGTACTTC.

The chain joins TRBV4-1 to TRBJ1-5; D is ambiguous. The V gene lost 2 bases and the J gene lost 8 bases, with 16 bases spanning the gap. CDR3 length equals 15 residues. Germline V gene sequence: CDR1 MGHRA, CDR2 YSYEKL. In nucleotides, the CDR3 is TGCGCCAGCAGCCAACTTAATGCCCCCCGGGAGCCCCAGCATTTT. It codes for CASSQLNAPREPQHF.

Sample share makes this clone medium-sized. The rearrangement uses TRBV11-2 and TRBJ1-2; 9 bases agree with TRBD1. The CDR3 covers 15 residues. The trim removed 5 bases at V and 1 base at J, leaving 5 bases unmatched. The germline V gene has CDR1 SGHAT and CDR2 FQNNGV. CDR3 coding DNA: TGTGCCAGCAGCGGAACAGGGGGCTTTAACTATGGCTACACCTTC. Residues: CASSGTGGFNYGYTF.

V gene TRBV9 combines with J gene TRBJ2-5; TRBD1 matches at 8 bases. Per the germline V gene, CDR1 is SGDLS and CDR2 is YYNGEE. The length of the CDR3 is 15 residues. The J segment lost 2 bases and the V segment lost 4 bases, leaving 7 bases of the junction unmatched. The CDR3 nucleotides read TGTGCCAGCAGCTGGACAGGGACTGGTCAAGAGACCCAGTACTTC. Its protein is CASSWTGTGQETQYF.

The chain couples TRBV27 to TRBJ2-7; D may be TRBD1 (5 bases). V gave up 4 bases and J gave up 0 bases, with 16 bases separating them. CDR1 and CDR2 (germline): MNHEY, SMNVEV (reference sequence). This CDR3 spans 16 amino acids. In nucleotides, the CDR3 is TGTGCCAGCAGTTGGGGCGCGCAAACAAGCTCCTACGAGCAGTACTTC. As protein: CASSWGAQTSSYEQYF.